The rows below give T cell receptor beta chains drawn from one sample of a study of CD8+ T cells in alopecia areata. The repertoire was sequenced with immunoSEQ multiplex PCR; TCRdb's copy has only in-frame clones and lacks some. The sample gives 150,000 to 200,000 clones, 59% of which show up once; roughly 15% is in the top ten. The source was CD4+ T cells sorted from blood, collected at week 0. The receptors derive from a human donor with alopecia areata. Both conserved end residues are part of each CDR3. Each record gives: clone size, CDR3 length, V gene, D gene, J gene, CDR3 DNA, CDR3 protein. D genes are given only for firm matches. Not all rows give a size; the values are once, few, many and, for expanded clones, a class.

>-|13|TRBV11-2|-|TRBJ2-5
TGTGCCAGCAGCATCGGAAGGGGTGAGACCCAGTACTTC
CASSIGRGETQYF
>few|16|TRBV5-1|TRBD1|TRBJ2-5
TGCGCCAGCAGCTTGGCCGACAGGGGGCGGCCAGGGACCCAGTACTTC
CASSLADRGRPGTQYF
>-|14|TRBV7-3|-|TRBJ2-7
TGTGCCAGCAGCCCGGCGGGCGGCTCCTACGAGCAGTACTTC
CASSPAGGSYEQYF
>-|15|TRBV6-1|-|TRBJ1-5
TGTGCCAGCAGTGAACAAGGGTTTAGCAATCAGCCCCAGCATTTT
CASSEQGFSNQPQHF
>many|15|TRBV19|TRBD2|TRBJ2-1
TGTGCCAGTAGTAGGCTAGCGGGGGGCGTCGATGAGCAGTTCTTC
CASSRLAGGVDEQFF
>few|11|TRBV30|-|TRBJ1-2
TGTGCCTGGAGTGAAGTCTATGGCTACACCTTC
CAWSEVYGYTF
>-|12|TRBV30|-|TRBJ2-7
TGTGCCTGGAAGGACAGATCCTACGAGCAGTACTTC
CAWKDRSYEQYF
>-|17|TRBV27|TRBD2|TRBJ2-3
TGTGCCACAAACCGGATGACTAGCGGCTTTACCACAGATACGCAGTATTTT
CATNRMTSGFTTDTQYF
>once|12|TRBV7-9|TRBD1|TRBJ2-1
TGTGCCAGCAGTACTACGGACAGGGGGCGGCTCTTC
CASSTTDRGRLF
>-|12|TRBV5-1|-|TRBJ1-1
TGCGCCAGCAGCTTGGAGGGGGGAGAAGCTTTCTTT
CASSLEGGEAFF
>-|10|TRBV30|-|TRBJ2-5
TGTGCCTGGGGGCAGGAGACCCAGTACTTC
CAWGQETQYF
>-|14|TRBV5-6|TRBD1|TRBJ1-6
TGTGCCAGCAGCACGACAGGGGGCCAGTCACCCCTCCACTTT
CASSTTGGQSPLHF
>-|17|TRBV4-1|-|TRBJ2-7
TGCGCCAGCAGCCAAACGATTAGACGGGGATCGGAGGGCGAGCAGTACTTC
CASSQTIRRGSEGEQYF
>-|14|TRBV6-5|TRBD1|TRBJ2-7
TGTGCCAGCAGTTACTGGCAGGGGGCCTACGAGCAGTACTTC
CASSYWQGAYEQYF
>once|13|TRBV29-1|-|TRBJ2-7
TGCAGCGTTGAAGATCAGGGCGGCAACGAGCAGTACTTC
CSVEDQGGNEQYF
>few|12|TRBV9|-|TRBJ1-2
TGTGCCAGCAGCGTTGACAGCTATGGCTACACCTTC
CASSVDSYGYTF
>-|14|TRBV30|-|TRBJ1-1
TGTGCCTGGCAGCCGCTGGCCCTCAACACTGAAGCTTTCTTT
CAWQPLALNTEAFF
>-|16|TRBV6-1|-|TRBJ2-5
TGTGCCAGCAGTGTGACGGCGGGACGACCTCAAGAGACCCAGTACTTC
CASSVTAGRPQETQYF
>-|13|TRBV15|-|TRBJ2-7
TGTGCCACCAGCAGAGACTTATCCTACGAGCAGTACTTC
CATSRDLSYEQYF
>-|15|TRBV5-6|-|TRBJ1-6
TGTGCCAGCAGCTTGGGGACGGGGAATAATTCACCCCTCCACTTT
CASSLGTGNNSPLHF
>few|13|TRBV15|-|TRBJ2-3
TGTGCCACCAGCAGAGAAAGCACAGATACGCAGTATTTT
CATSRESTDTQYF
>-|15|TRBV4-2|TRBD1|TRBJ2-1
TGTGCCAGCAGCCTAGACAGGGTCGCCTACAATGAGCAGTTCTTC
CASSLDRVAYNEQFF
>-|15|TRBV9|-|TRBJ1-5
TGTGCCTGGCCCTGCCGACTACTAAGCAATCAGCCCCAGCATTTT
CAWPCRLLSNQPQHF
>few|15|TRBV27|TRBD2|TRBJ2-3
TGTGCCAGCAGTTTACAACCGGGGGGAACAGATACGCAGTATTTT
CASSLQPGGTDTQYF
>once|17|TRBV2|-|TRBJ2-5
TGTGCCAGCAGTGCCGACCCCCCGGGGACTCTTAGAGAGACCCAGTACTTC
CASSADPPGTLRETQYF
>-|13|TRBV29-1|-|TRBJ1-1
TGCAGCGCTGTGCCCCCGATCTCCACTGAAGCTTTCTTT
CSAVPPISTEAFF
>-|11|TRBV20-1|-|TRBJ1-1
TGCAGTGCCTGGGTTTTCACTGAAGCTTTCTTT
CSAWVFTEAFF
>-|16|TRBV5-1|-|TRBJ1-2
TGCGCCAGCAGCTCACGAGGGGACACCGGCGGCTATGGCTACACCTTC
CASSSRGDTGGYGYTF
>-|14|TRBV19|-|TRBJ2-2
TGTGCCAGTAGGCCCAAGCGTGACGCCGGGGAGCTGTTTTTT
CASRPKRDAGELFF
>few|14|TRBV5-1|TRBD2|TRBJ2-7
TGCGCCAGCAGCCGGGAGGGAGGTCTCTACGAGCAGTACTTC
CASSREGGLYEQYF
>-|18|TRBV7-9|TRBD2|TRBJ2-7
TGTGCCAGCAGCTTAGCGCGGGGGTCGTCCCAAATCTTCTACGAGCAGTACTTC
CASSLARGSSQIFYEQYF
>-|14|TRBV30|-|TRBJ1-5
TGTGCCTGGAGTGTCCGTAGGGACGATCAGCCCCAGCATTTT
CAWSVRRDDQPQHF
>once|14|TRBV29-1|-|TRBJ1-1
TGCAGCGTTGAAGGGCGCGGGAGGAACCCTGAAGCTTTCTTT
CSVEGRGRNPEAFF
>-|13|TRBV7-9|-|TRBJ1-1
TGTGCCAGCAGCTTACGGGGAGTCACTGAAGCTTTCTTT
CASSLRGVTEAFF
>-|14|TRBV4-1|TRBD1|TRBJ1-5
TGCGCCAGCAGCCACCCCCCAGGGGGCCAGCCCCAGCATTTT
CASSHPPGGQPQHF
>-|16|TRBV29-1|-|TRBJ2-5
TGCAGCGCTGGGGAAATAGGCTGGTTTGTTGAAGAGACCCAGTACTTC
CSAGEIGWFVEETQYF
>-|13|TRBV7-9|-|TRBJ1-1
TGTGCCAGCAGCTTAGGGGGGGAGCAAGAAGCTTTCTTT
CASSLGGEQEAFF
>few|12|TRBV29-1|-|TRBJ2-3
TGCAGCCTGTTGAGAAGAGGGGATACGCAGTATTTT
CSLLRRGDTQYF
>-|14|TRBV23-1|-|TRBJ2-2
TGCGCCAGCAGACCTTACTCGAACACCGGGGAGCTGTTTTTT
CASRPYSNTGELFF
>few|16|TRBV5-1|-|TRBJ2-6
TGCGCCAGCAGCTTGGGTATGAACTCTGGGGCCAACGTCCTGACTTTC
CASSLGMNSGANVLTF
>many|15|TRBV10-3|-|TRBJ1-1
TGTGCCATCAGTGAAGGTGGCTTGGGGGGCACTGAAGCTTTCTTT
CAISEGGLGGTEAFF
>-|10|TRBV30|-|TRBJ2-3
TGTGCCTGGAGCCGACATACGCAGTATTTT
CAWSRHTQYF
>-|11|TRBV30|-|TRBJ1-1
TGTGCCTGGAGTAGGAACACTGAAGCTTTCTTT
CAWSRNTEAFF
>-|16|TRBV4-2|TRBD2|TRBJ2-1
TGTGCCAGCAGCCAAGCTGTAGCGGGGGGCCCCGATGAGCAGTTCTTC
CASSQAVAGGPDEQFF
>few|17|TRBV6-1|-|TRBJ1-5
TGTGCCAGCAGTGCGTCTGGGGTCGGTCGTAGCAATCAGCCCCAGCATTTT
CASSASGVGRSNQPQHF
>-|15|TRBV6-1|TRBD1|TRBJ1-5
TGTGCCAGCAGTTTGGACAGGACCAGAATAGGGCCCCAGCATTTT
CASSLDRTRIGPQHF